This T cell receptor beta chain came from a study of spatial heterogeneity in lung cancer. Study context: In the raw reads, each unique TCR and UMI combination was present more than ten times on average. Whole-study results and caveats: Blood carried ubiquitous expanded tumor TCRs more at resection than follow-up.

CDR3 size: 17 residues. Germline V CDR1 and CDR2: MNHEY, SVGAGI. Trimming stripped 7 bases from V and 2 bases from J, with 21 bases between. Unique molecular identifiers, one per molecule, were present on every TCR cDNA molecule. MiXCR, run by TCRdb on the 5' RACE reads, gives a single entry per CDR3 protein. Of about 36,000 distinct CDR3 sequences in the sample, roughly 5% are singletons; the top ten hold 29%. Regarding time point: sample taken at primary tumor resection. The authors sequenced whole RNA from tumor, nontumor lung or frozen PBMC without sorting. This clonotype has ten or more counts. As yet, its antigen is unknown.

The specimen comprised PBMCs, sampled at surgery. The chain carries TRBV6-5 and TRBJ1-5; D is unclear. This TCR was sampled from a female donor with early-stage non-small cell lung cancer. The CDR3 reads CASNPGRYNAGNQPQHF. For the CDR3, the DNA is TGTGCCAGCAATCCTGGACGATATAATGCGGGCAATCAGCCCCAGCATTTT.